These 10 T cell receptor beta chains share one sample of origin, sequenced in a study of technical replicates of blood from a handful of donors. Assay used: immunoSEQ multiplex PCR; TCRdb lists only in-frame clones, some missing. The table lists around 65,000 clones, 80% to 90% of them singletons. The specimen sequenced was PBMCs. The receptors here all came from a human donor in good health. Some clones in this sample may be carry-over from other donors' samples.

This CDR3 reads CASSLGTANTEAFF. The DNA of the CDR3 is TGTGCCAGCAGCTTAGGGACAGCGAACACTGAAGCTTTCTTT. The V and J genes are TRBV7-6 and TRBJ1-1; perhaps TRBD1 as D (6 bases). This CDR3 has 14 amino acids. In germline, CDR1 is SGHVS, CDR2 FNYEAQ. Trimming removed 1 base at V and 1 base at J, with 7 bases between.

The V gene is TRBV2, the J gene TRBJ2-6, with 12 bases identical to TRBD2. V lost 6 bases to trimming and J lost 4 bases; unmatched junction nucleotides: 4. From germline, CDR1 is SNHLY and CDR2 FYNNEI. This CDR3 has 16 residues. CDR3 sequence: CASRAGLAGGANVLTF. Written as DNA, the CDR3 is TGTGCCAGCAGAGCGGGACTAGCGGGCGGGGCCAACGTCCTGACTTTC.

The V gene is TRBV9, the J gene TRBJ2-3; 9 bases match TRBD1. The junction had 6 bases not matched to a gene; V was cut back by 4 bases and J by 0 bases. Looked up from germline, CDR1 is SGDLS and CDR2 is YYNGEE. CDR3 length: 16 amino acids. DNA for the CDR3: TGTGCCAGCAGCCCCTACGGGACAGGGAGCACAGATACGCAGTATTTT. This gives the protein CASSPYGTGSTDTQYF.

The chain recombines TRBV21-1 with TRBJ2-2; the DNA was not compared with TRBD2, the D call given in the table. TRBV21-1 is shown as a pseudogene. The CDR3 is 16 residues long. The CDR3 sequence is CASSKHEREAPGELFF. CDR3 nucleotide sequence: TGTGCCAGCAGCAAACATGAGCGGGAGGCTCCCGGGGAGCTGTTTTTT.

The genes are TRBV7-3 and TRBJ2-3; 9 nucleotides agree with TRBD2. This CDR3 is built from 16 residues. Germline values: CDR1 SGHTA, CDR2 FQGTGA. V lost 4 bases, J lost 3 bases, and 8 bases stayed unmatched. CDR3 nucleotides: TGTGCCAGCAGCTCAGGGACTAGCCGTCGGACAGATACGCAGTATTTT. Its translation is CASSSGTSRRTDTQYF. The variable domain in full, with the rest retrieved from reference TRBV7-3 and TRBJ2-3, is GAGVSQTPSNKVTEKGKYVELRCDPISGHTALYWYRQSLGQGPEFLIYFQGTGAADDSGLPNDRFFAVRPEGSVSTLKIQRTERGDSAVYLCASSSGTSRRTDTQYFGPGTRLTVL.

The V call is TRBV27, the J call TRBJ2-7, with D possibly being TRBD2 (5 bases). Germline V gene sequence: CDR1 MNHEY, CDR2 SMNVEV (reference sequence). The CDR3 sequence is 18 residues long. Trimming left V 4 bases short and J 4 bases short, with 26 bases between. The CDR3 coding sequence is TGTGCCAGCAGTTCCTGGATCCCGAGGGCGGCTATAATTTACGAGCAGTACTTC. Translation: CASSSWIPRAAIIYEQYF.

The chain has TRBV6-5 and TRBJ1-3; D is perhaps TRBD1 (6 bases). CDR3 size: 16 residues. Trimming pared 4 bases from V and 0 bases from J, leaving 13 bases between. Germline V gene sequence: CDR1 MNHEY, CDR2 SVGAGI. The CDR3 is CASSSAGAGSGNTIYF. The CDR3 DNA reads as TGTGCCAGCAGTTCAGCGGGGGCAGGCTCTGGAAACACCATATATTTT.

The V call is TRBV18, the J call TRBJ2-7, with D perhaps matching TRBD2 (5 bases). The CDR3 has 15 residues. Germline-derived CDR1 and CDR2 are KGHSH and LQKENI. Trimming removed 5 bases at V and 7 bases at J, with 21 bases between. Written as DNA, the CDR3 is TGTGCCAGCTCATTCCGCTCAGGTGAATCGGGGGAGCAGTACTTC. It is translated as CASSFRSGESGEQYF.

V gene TRBV5-1 combines with J gene TRBJ2-7, with a tentative D call TRBD2 (6 bases). Per germline, CDR1 SGHRS and CDR2 YFSETQ. V lost 4 bases and J lost 1, with 9 bases in between. CDR3 size: 13 residues. The CDR3 bases are TGCGCCAGCAGCCCGGGACTGTCCTACGAGCAGTACTTC. It encodes CASSPGLSYEQYF.

J is TRBJ1-4 and V is TRBV25-1, with D hard to call. Deletions cut 1 base from V and 7 bases from J, with 13 bases between. The CDR3 has 15 residues. Germline-derived CDR1 and CDR2 are MGHDK and SYGVNS. This CDR3 reads CASSEWSNRGEKLFF. CDR3 coding DNA: TGTGCCAGCAGTGAATGGAGCAATCGGGGTGAAAAACTGTTTTTT.